The 15 T cell receptor beta chains given below trace back to one sample, sequenced in a study of brain T cells in children with intractable seizures. Sequencing used immunoSEQ multiplex PCR; TCRdb keeps in-frame clones, though not all of them. The sample gives 340,000 or so clones, over 90% of which show up once; around 6% is in the top ten. Stated time point: blood from clinic visit 5 months post-surgery; TSC patient then seizure free. The specimen comprised peripheral blood, sampled roughly 5 months after surgery. The source is a boy younger than two with tuberous sclerosis and intractable seizures.

This chain connects TRBV9 to TRBJ2-2; 8 nucleotides agree with TRBD2. CDR3 size: 16 residues. Germline V gene sequence: CDR1 SGDLS, CDR2 YYNGEE. V trimming: 6 bases; J trimming: 6 bases; junction bases outside the gene matches: 13. Here the CDR3 reads CASTTAGENVPGELFF. The CDR3 DNA reads as TGTGCCAGCACGACAGCGGGAGAGAATGTTCCCGGGGAGCTGTTTTTT. Using reference TRBV9 and TRBJ2-2 for the parts outside the CDR3, the full variable domain is DSGVTQTPKHLITATGQRVTLRCSPRSGDLSVYWYQQSLDQGLQFLIQYYNGEERAKGNILERFSAQQFPDLHSELNLSSLELGDSALYFCASTTAGENVPGELFFGEGSRLTVL.

The CDR3 DNA follows: TGTGCCAGCAGTCGGACTAGCATTACCGGGGAGCTGTTTTTT. It yields the protein CASSRTSITGELFF. The rearrangement links TRBV2 to TRBJ2-2; 8 positions agree with TRBD2. The V gene end was trimmed by 5 bases and the J gene end by 5 bases; junction bases not matched to a gene: 4. CDR3 length equals 14 residues. Germline loops: CDR1 SNHLY, CDR2 FYNNEI.

V usage is TRBV2 and J usage is TRBJ1-5; 7 bases match TRBD1. The CDR3 covers 15 residues. CDR1 is SNHLY, CDR2 FYNNEI, per germline. The J segment lost 4 bases and the V segment lost 6 bases, leaving 9 bases of the junction unmatched. CDR3 sequence reads: CASRVDRVGNQPQHF. CDR3 in DNA: TGTGCCAGCAGAGTTGACAGGGTTGGGAATCAGCCCCAGCATTTT.

The chain couples TRBV19 to TRBJ2-2, with D tentatively TRBD2 (6 bases). Per the germline V gene, CDR1 is LNHDA and CDR2 is SQIVND (reference sequence). The ends were cut back, 6 bases at V and 0 bases at J, with 14 bases in the middle. This CDR3 comprises 16 residues. Here the CDR3 DNA reads TGTGCCAGTAGCGCGGGTTGGGGGGCGAACACCGGGGAGCTGTTTTTT. Its protein is CASSAGWGANTGELFF.

The CDR3 bases are TGTGCCAGCAATTTTCTACGGGAAGGCACTGAAGCTTTCTTT. It translates to CASNFLREGTEAFF. The chain uses TRBV6-5 and TRBJ1-1; no reliable D call. V was cut by 7 bases and J by 4 bases, with 16 bases left in between. Germline V gives CDR1 MNHEY, CDR2 SVGAGI. CDR3 size: 14 residues.

This clone occurred a few times. The V call is TRBV29-1, the J call TRBJ1-5; 8 bases line up with TRBD1. The CDR3 loop spans 15 amino acids. CDR1 is SQVTM and CDR2 is ANQGSEA in the germline V gene. V lost 6 bases and J lost 0; bases outside the gene matches: 7. CDR3 DNA: TGCAGCGTGGCTGGGGACAGGAATAGCAATCAGCCCCAGCATTTT. Its translation is CSVAGDRNSNQPQHF.

This chain connects TRBV11-2 to TRBJ1-6, with D maybe TRBD1 (6 bases). Trimming pared 5 bases from V and 10 bases from J, leaving 18 bases between. This CDR3 has 15 residues. Per the germline V gene, CDR1 is SGHAT and CDR2 is FQNNGV. CDR3 amino acids: CASSTDLGARSPLHF. Written as DNA, the CDR3 is TGTGCCAGCAGCACGGATCTGGGGGCAAGGTCACCCCTCCACTTT.

The chain joins TRBV18 to TRBJ1-1; perhaps TRBD1 as D (5 bases). The length of the CDR3 is 15 residues. Germline V gene sequence: CDR1 KGHSH, CDR2 LQKENI. The V and J ends lost 3 bases and 1 base respectively, with 12 bases between them. The CDR3 nucleotides are TGTGCCAGCTCACCCCAAAAGGGACCGAACACTGAAGCTTTCTTT. Its translation: CASSPQKGPNTEAFF.

The table lists this clone with a count of one. The genes are TRBV7-2 and TRBJ2-1; 7 nucleotides align to TRBD1. V was clipped by 4 bases and J by 3 bases; unmatched bases: 0. The CDR3 runs to 13 residues. Germline CDR1 is SGHTA and CDR2 is FQGNSA. The CDR3 DNA reads TGTGCCAGCAGCTGGACAGGCTACAATGAGCAGTTCTTC. Its translation: CASSWTGYNEQFF.

The CDR3 spells CASSLDPGRGGEQYF. In nucleotides, the CDR3 is TGTGCCAGCAGCCTCGACCCGGGACGGGGAGGGGAGCAGTACTTC. This rearrangement joins TRBV9 to TRBJ2-7; 7 bases fit TRBD2. The CDR3 contains 15 residues. Unmatched junction bases numbered 14, after V lost 4 bases and J lost 7 bases. CDR1 and CDR2 (germline): SGDLS, YYNGEE.

The V call is TRBV21-1, the J call TRBJ1-1. TRBV21-1 is reported as a pseudogene. This CDR3 is 16 amino acids long. The CDR3 loop is CASSTGTLEVDTEAFF. In nucleotides, the CDR3 is TGTGCCAGCAGCACAGGGACCCTCGAGGTGGACACTGAAGCTTTCTTT.

The J gene is TRBJ2-7, the V gene TRBV7-8; the D gene is possibly TRBD2 (5 bases). The germline V gene has CDR1 SGHVS and CDR2 FQNEAQ. V was pared by 1 base and J by 3 bases, with 16 bases between. The CDR3 is 16 residues long. The CDR3 DNA reads TGTGCCAGCAGCTTAGGTCCCTGGGAGTGGCTCTACGAGCAGTACTTC. It specifies CASSLGPWEWLYEQYF.

This clone is a singleton in its sample. The chain joins TRBV30 to TRBJ2-1; no firm D call. This CDR3 is 13 amino acids long. Germline V CDR1 and CDR2: GTSNPN, SVGIG (reference sequence). V dropped 2 bases and J dropped 0 bases, with 5 bases sitting between them. Here the CDR3 reads CAWSLDSYNEQFF. The CDR3 DNA reads as TGTGCCTGGAGTCTGGACTCCTACAATGAGCAGTTCTTC.

This chain joins TRBV7-8 and TRBJ2-1, with 7 nucleotides matching TRBD2. The CDR3 is made up of 15 amino acids. Per the germline V gene, CDR1 is SGHVS and CDR2 is FQNEAQ. Losses at the gene ends were 1 base for V and 5 bases for J; bases not matched to a gene: 5. CDR3 residues: CASSLGGGRNNEQFF. CDR3 coding DNA: TGTGCCAGCAGCTTAGGGGGGGGACGAAACAATGAGCAGTTCTTC.

The chain couples TRBV30 to TRBJ2-1, with TRBD2 matching over 11 bases. The CDR3 contains 17 residues. The V segment lost 0 bases and the J segment 6 bases; nucleotides outside the gene matches: 10. Germline V gene data show CDR1 as GTSNPN and CDR2 as SVGIG (reference sequence). The CDR3 DNA is TGTGCCTGGAGTGTAGGCGTCGGGACTAGCGGTGGCAATGAGCAGTTCTTC. As protein: CAWSVGVGTSGGNEQFF.